Detailed here is one T cell receptor beta chain. This clonotype was seen only a few times. There is no known antigen for this receptor. Per-nucleotide qualities are absent, and no much larger clonotype sits a single base away. Hyperthyroidism patients were newly diagnosed, had a disease duration of under 2 months, and were aged 18 to 65 years. Exclusion was applied to patients with uncontrolled infections, other autoimmune diseases, pregnancy or lactation. Diagnoses were based on clinical symptoms, serum thyroxine and TRAb, thyroid ultrasound and orbital computed tomography. Blood from progressor patients was collected at the time of first diagnosis with hyperthyroidism, before any ophthalmopathy symptoms had appeared. Ficoll-Paque density gradient centrifugation was used to isolate PBMCs from around 10 ml of fresh peripheral blood. Progressor patients were initially diagnosed with Graves' hyperthyroidism and developed ophthalmopathy during follow-up. Total RNA was extracted with Trizol reagent, and quality was checked on an Agilent 2100 Bioanalyzer.

Looking up the germline V gene yields CDR1 SGHRS and CDR2 YFSETQ. The germline V and J ends show losses of 5 bases and 4 bases respectively, and no gene match explains 0 bases of the junction. Its CDR3 holds 13 amino acids, cysteine through phenylalanine. Only the CDR3 part of the read is kept: 39 bases, read in frame from the first base. The data stem from a study of T cells in Graves' hyperthyroidism and ophthalmopathy (dated by TCRdb to about 2019). About the study as a whole: Peripheral blood was sampled at the time of initial diagnosis, prior to any treatment. To identify distinguishing TCR V-J signatures, a discovery cohort of 95 to 100 patients was used, comprising some 43 with Graves' ophthalmopathy and approximately 58 with stable Graves' hyperthyroidism. Prospective prediction of ophthalmopathy was tested in an independent validation cohort consisting of under 20 hyperthyroidism patients and 15 to 17 patients who later progressed to ophthalmopathy. For training and testing, the roughly 97 patients in the discovery cohort were randomly divided in a 7:3 ratio. In addition, the study compared T-cell repertoires in thyroid tissue and in blood from roughly 6 Graves' hyperthyroidism patients. Following sampling, methimazole starting at 30 mg daily was given to hyperthyroidism patients, and high-dose intravenous methylprednisolone was given to ophthalmopathy patients. The paper describes TCR Vbeta CDR3 sequencing of 130 to 150 peripheral blood samples, made up of approximately 40 ophthalmopathy patients, some 80 hyperthyroidism patients and 17 progressor patients.

TCR beta CDR3 regions were amplified from RNA transcripts. A first-round RT-PCR of the TCR CDR3 used the HTBI primer set with the Qiagen OneStep RT-PCR kit. Libraries were constructed in a second round of multiplex PCR, after which size selection and purification were carried out. Paired-end sequencing of the libraries was performed with 100 bp reads on an Illumina HiSeq2000. The authors' analysis ran thus. SOAPnuke was used to process the raw data, with reads discarded if the reads contained adapters or uncalled bases, had a mean Phred below 15, or lacked an exact constant-primer or identifier match. High-quality paired reads were merged with COPE v1.2.5, and unique nucleotide sequences were defined as clonotypes. Clonotypes were aligned to IMGT TRBV, TRBD and TRBJ reference segments using MiTCR v1.1. The analysis was restricted to V-J combinations with a frequency above 0.0001, which together covered just over 98% of the repertoires. The TCS score was defined as F50 (clonal expansion) divided by E x V (chaos), with BLOSUM62-based TCRdist calculated between CDR3 peptides within each V-J. Welch's t-statistics and random forest reduced 514 V-J features to some 14, which were used in a naive Bayes classifier (R e1071). TCRdb redid the processing of the public reads, applying fastp at Q25 and MiXCR, and retained in-frame beta chains. Rows are combined by CDR3 protein, so each entry shows the most common genes and DNA. TCRdb assigned the V and J calls; the authors' analysis was not used. This sample has about 130,000 distinct CDR3 sequences in its table, and roughly 23% of those were observed once. More than 65% of the sample lies in the top ten.

What the study reported, not specific to this receptor: Blood samples also contained most of the expanded thyroid clonotypes (frequency above 0.001), which suggests that blood repertoires may reflect thyroid immune responses. Sample size was not statistically predetermined, and investigators were not blinded to group allocation. During validation, the model predicted progression to ophthalmopathy a median of approximately 6.5 months ahead of onset, with around 71% sensitivity and less than 85% specificity. Ophthalmopathy was separated from stable hyperthyroidism by a 13 V-J signature model, with over 85% sensitivity and about 81% specificity obtained in cross-validation and 80%/75% obtained in testing.

This sequence was found in a woman aged 50 to 60 with Graves' hyperthyroidism that later progressed to Graves' ophthalmopathy. Rearrangement joined TRBV5-1 to TRBJ2-1, with TRBD2 matching 10 junction bases. Sequencing was done on a sample of blood. For the CDR3, the sequence is CASSSGGYNEQFF. The DNA sequence follows: TGCGCCAGCAGTAGCGGGGGGTACAATGAGCAGTTCTTC.